This T cell receptor beta chain comes out of a study of T cell responses to AZD1222 COVID-19 vaccine (dated by TCRdb to the early 2020s). Study-level background: AZD1222 recipients whose second dose came at about 4 weeks and those whose second dose came at about 12 weeks were combined into one group, since spike-specific TCR depth and breadth did not differ between the two schedules. A total of under 250 trial participants underwent TCR sequencing, of whom some 200 had received two doses of AZD1222 and about 25 had received two doses of the MenACWY control vaccine. Trial participants were enrolled by age into 18-55, 56-69 and 70-plus year subgroups, with roughly 150, 30 and 60 TCR-sequenced participants respectively.

From its cysteine to its phenylalanine, the CDR3 spans 13 amino acids. Of all the DNA, just the CDR3 is kept, 39 bases in frame from base 1. The germline V gene specifies KGHSH as CDR1 and LQKENI as CDR2. V and J lose 6 bases and 1 base, and a span of 9 bases separates them. The CDR3 regions of human TCRbeta chains were subjected to immunosequencing. For the original study's pipeline: TCRs in the repertoires were compared against a reference library of SARS-CoV-2-specific TCRs that had been generated with the MIRA antigen-specificity platform. Breadth was defined as the fraction of unique TCRs that were SARS-CoV-2-associated. Depth was defined as the fraction of total T cells that were SARS-CoV-2-associated. Using the MIRA data, every spike-specific TCR was mapped to the spike region that the TCR reacted to and assigned to either a CD4 or a CD8 class. Log10-transformed breadth and depth values were compared by one-way ANOVA with Sidak's multiple comparisons tests. This immuneACCESS table, as held by TCRdb, lists in-frame sequences with V and J called but not all clones. Of the missing ones, under half trace to an unresolved V gene in checked studies; the others have no known cause. That table gives V, J and clone size, and the DNA gave D and trimming. The sample table holds fewer than 110,000 clones, of which around 90% were seen once. The ten largest clones take up under 25% of the sample.

The sample's time point label, in plain terms: baseline before first vaccination. Vaccinee samples were obtained from the UK trials COV001 and COV002, which included a single-blind randomized controlled phase 2/3 trial of AZD1222 (ChAdOx1 nCoV-19) in healthy adults. Trial participant PBMC samples were collected at day 0 and day 28 after the second dose for TCRbeta chain sequencing. General findings and caveats noted by the study authors: Reportedly, close to half of the unique spike-specific TCRs recognized epitopes lying outside the regions that are mutated in the B.1.351 and B.1.1.7 variants. Participants were mostly white British and included more females than males, and it was suggested by the authors that clonal diversity may have been underestimated. After two AZD1222 doses, both the breadth and the depth of spike-specific TCRs were significantly higher than at day 0 and than in MenACWY recipients. Because no day 14 peak-response samples were available, the repertoires could be characterized only after the peak T cell response. The 56-69-year group was small, and its depth increase did not reach significance, likely because of low power. Vaccine-associated CD4 TCRs spanned the whole spike protein, with dominant responses in regions 160-218 and 743-854. Conclusions about previously exposed vaccinees were limited because only a handful of AZD1222 recipients were SARS-CoV-2 seropositive at baseline.

A note on this clone: Its antigen target is currently unknown. No base-level quality is on record; no much larger clone is a single base apart.

The TCR comes from an adult in good health. The sequenced sample was peripheral blood, obtained on day 0 of AZD1222 vaccination. The chain couples TRBV18 to TRBJ2-5; the D gene identity is not certain. The sequence in DNA is TGTGCCAGCTCCCGCCAGGTCCAAGAGACCCAGTACTTC. The encoded protein is CASSRQVQETQYF. When the CDR3 is completed using the reference TRBV18 and TRBJ2-5 genes on either side, the full variable domain is NAGVMQNPRHLVRRRGQEARLRCSPMKGHSHVYWYRQLPEEGLKFMVYLQKENIIDESGMPKERFSAEFPKEGPSILRIQQVVRGDSAAYFCASSRQVQETQYFGPGTRLLVL.